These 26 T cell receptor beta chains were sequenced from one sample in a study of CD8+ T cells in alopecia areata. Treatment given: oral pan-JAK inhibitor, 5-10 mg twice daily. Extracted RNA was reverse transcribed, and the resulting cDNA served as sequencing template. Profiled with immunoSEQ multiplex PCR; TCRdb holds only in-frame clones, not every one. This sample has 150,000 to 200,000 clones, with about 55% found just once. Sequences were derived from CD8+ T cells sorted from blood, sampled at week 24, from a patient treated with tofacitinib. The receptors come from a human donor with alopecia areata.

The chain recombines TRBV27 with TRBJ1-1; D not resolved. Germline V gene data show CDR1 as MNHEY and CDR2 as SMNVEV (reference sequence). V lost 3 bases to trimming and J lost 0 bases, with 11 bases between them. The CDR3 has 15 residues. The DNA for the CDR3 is TGTGCCAGCAGTTTTCTGGGTCATTTGAACACTGAAGCTTTCTTT. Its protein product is CASSFLGHLNTEAFF.

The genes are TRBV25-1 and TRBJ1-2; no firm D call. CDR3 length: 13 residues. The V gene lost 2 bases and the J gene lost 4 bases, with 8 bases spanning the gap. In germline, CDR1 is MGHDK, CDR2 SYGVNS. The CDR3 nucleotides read TGTGCCAGCAGTGAAGGTGGACCCTATGGCTACACCTTC. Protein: CASSEGGPYGYTF.

CDR3 region: CASSFSPDRYEQYF. As DNA, the CDR3 is TGTGCCAGCAGCTTCTCTCCCGACAGGTACGAGCAGTACTTC. The chain links TRBV11-2 to TRBJ2-7, with TRBD1 as a possible D gene (6 bases). The germline gives CDR1 SGHAT, CDR2 FQNNGV. The CDR3 spans 14 residues. Trimming took off 3 bases at V and 4 bases at J, with 13 bases between the two ends.

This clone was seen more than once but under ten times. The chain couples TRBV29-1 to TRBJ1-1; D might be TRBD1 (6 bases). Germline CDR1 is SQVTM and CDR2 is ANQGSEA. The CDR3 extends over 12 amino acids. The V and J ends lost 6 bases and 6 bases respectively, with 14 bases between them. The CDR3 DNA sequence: TGCAGCGTAGGAGGGGGGGAATCTGAAGCTTTCTTT. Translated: CSVGGGESEAFF.

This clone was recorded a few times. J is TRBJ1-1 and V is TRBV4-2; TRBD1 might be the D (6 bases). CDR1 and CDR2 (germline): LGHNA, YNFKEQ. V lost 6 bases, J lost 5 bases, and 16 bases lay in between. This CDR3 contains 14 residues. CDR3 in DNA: TGTGCCAGCAGGTTACAGTGGAGGGGGACTGAAGCTTTCTTT. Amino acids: CASRLQWRGTEAFF.

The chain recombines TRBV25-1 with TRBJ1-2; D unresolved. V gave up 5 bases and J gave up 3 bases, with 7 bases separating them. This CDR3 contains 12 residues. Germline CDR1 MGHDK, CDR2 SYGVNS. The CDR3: CASSLGDYGYTF. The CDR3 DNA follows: TGTGCCAGCAGTTTGGGCGACTATGGCTACACCTTC.

The DNA of the CDR3 is TGTGCCAGCAGTCCACGGACAGAGTACACTGAAGCTTTCTTT. Translation gives CASSPRTEYTEAFF. The J gene is TRBJ1-1, the V gene TRBV6-6; D possibly corresponds to TRBD1 (6 bases). The CDR3 length is 14 residues. The ends were cut back, 5 bases at V and 3 bases at J, with 13 bases in the middle. Germline lookup yields CDR1 MNHNY and CDR2 SVGAGI (reference sequence).

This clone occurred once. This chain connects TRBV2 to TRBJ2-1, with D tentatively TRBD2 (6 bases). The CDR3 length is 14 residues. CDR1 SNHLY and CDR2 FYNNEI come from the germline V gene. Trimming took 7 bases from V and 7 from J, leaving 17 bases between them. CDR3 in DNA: TGTGCCAGCATGGGGCCTCTAGGAGGGAATGAGCAGTTCTTC. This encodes CASMGPLGGNEQFF.

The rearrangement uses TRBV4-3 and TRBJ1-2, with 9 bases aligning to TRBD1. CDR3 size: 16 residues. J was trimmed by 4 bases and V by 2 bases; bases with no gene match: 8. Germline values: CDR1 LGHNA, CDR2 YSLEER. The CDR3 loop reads CASSQQRTGDLYGYTF. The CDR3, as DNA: TGCGCCAGCAGCCAACAACGGACAGGGGACCTCTATGGCTACACCTTC.

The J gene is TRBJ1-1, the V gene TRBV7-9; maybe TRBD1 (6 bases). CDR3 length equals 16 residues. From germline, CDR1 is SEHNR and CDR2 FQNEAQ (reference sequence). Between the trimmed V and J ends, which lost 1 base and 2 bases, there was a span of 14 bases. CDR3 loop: CASSLVPGEINTEAFF. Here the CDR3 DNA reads TGTGCCAGCAGCTTAGTCCCAGGGGAAATTAACACTGAAGCTTTCTTT. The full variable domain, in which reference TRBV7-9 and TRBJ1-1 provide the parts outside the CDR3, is DTGVSQNPRHKITKRGQNVTFRCDPISEHNRLYWYRQTLGQGPEFLTYFQNEAQLEKSRLLSDRFSAERPKGSFSTLEIQRTEQGDSAMYLCASSLVPGEINTEAFFGQGTRLTVV.

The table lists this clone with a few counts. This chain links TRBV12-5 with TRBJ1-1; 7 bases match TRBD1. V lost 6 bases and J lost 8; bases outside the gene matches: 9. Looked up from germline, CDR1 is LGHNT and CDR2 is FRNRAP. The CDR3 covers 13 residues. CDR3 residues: CASGDGTADEAFF. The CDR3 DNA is TGTGCTAGTGGAGACGGGACAGCGGACGAAGCTTTCTTT.

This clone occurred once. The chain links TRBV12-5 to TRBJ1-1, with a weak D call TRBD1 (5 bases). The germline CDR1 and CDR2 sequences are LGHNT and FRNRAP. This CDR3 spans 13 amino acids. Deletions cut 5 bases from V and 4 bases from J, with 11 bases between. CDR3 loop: CASGGAGITEAFF. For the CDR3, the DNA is TGTGCTAGTGGTGGGGCAGGGATCACTGAAGCTTTCTTT.

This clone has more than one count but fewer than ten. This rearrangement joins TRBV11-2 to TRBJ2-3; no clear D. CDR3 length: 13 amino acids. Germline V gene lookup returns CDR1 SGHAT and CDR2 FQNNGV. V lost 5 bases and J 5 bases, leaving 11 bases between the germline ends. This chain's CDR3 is CASSPSTQDTQYF. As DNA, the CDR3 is TGTGCCAGCAGCCCGTCCACACAAGATACGCAGTATTTT. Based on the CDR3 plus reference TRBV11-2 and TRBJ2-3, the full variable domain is EAGVAQSPRYKIIEKRQSVAFWCNPISGHATLYWYQQILGQGPKLLIQFQNNGVVDDSQLPKDRFSAERLKGVDSTLKIQPAKLEDSAVYLCASSPSTQDTQYFGPGTRLTVL.

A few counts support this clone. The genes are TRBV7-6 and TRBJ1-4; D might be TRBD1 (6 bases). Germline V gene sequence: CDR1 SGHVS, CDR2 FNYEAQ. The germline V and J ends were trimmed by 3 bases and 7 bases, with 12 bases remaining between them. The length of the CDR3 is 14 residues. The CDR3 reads CASSLGGRGEKLFF. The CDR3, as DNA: TGTGCCAGCAGCTTGGGGGGGCGTGGTGAAAAACTGTTTTTT.

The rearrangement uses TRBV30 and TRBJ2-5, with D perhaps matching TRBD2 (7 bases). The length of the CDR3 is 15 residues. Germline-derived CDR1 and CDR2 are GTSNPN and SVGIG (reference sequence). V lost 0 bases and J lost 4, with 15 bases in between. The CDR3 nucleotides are TGTGCCTGGAGTGTAGGGGGGGCCAGTGGAGAGACCCAGTACTTC. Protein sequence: CAWSVGGASGETQYF.

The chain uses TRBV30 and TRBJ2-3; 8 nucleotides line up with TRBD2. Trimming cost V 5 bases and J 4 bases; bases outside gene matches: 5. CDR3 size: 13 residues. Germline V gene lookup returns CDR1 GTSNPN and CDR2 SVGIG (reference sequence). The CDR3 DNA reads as TGTGCCTGGTGGGCGGGGGGTGCAGATACGCAGTATTTT. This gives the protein CAWWAGGADTQYF.

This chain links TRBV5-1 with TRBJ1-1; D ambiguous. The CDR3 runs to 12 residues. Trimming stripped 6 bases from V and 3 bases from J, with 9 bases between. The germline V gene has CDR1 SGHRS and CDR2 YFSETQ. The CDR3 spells CASKLIDTEAFF. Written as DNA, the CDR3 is TGCGCCAGCAAACTTATCGACACTGAAGCTTTCTTT.

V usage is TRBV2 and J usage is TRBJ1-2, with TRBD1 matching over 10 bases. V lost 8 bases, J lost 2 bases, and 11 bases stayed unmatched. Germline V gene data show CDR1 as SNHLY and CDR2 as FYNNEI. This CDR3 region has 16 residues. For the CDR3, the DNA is TGTGCCAGCGCTGTGAACCGGGACAGGGGCAACTATGGCTACACCTTC. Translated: CASAVNRDRGNYGYTF.

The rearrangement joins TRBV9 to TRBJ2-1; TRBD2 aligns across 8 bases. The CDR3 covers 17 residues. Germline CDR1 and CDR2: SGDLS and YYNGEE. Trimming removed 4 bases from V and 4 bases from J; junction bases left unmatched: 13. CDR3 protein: CASSSRAPSGGYNEQFF. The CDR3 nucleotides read TGTGCCAGCAGCTCCCGAGCTCCGAGCGGGGGATACAATGAGCAGTTCTTC.

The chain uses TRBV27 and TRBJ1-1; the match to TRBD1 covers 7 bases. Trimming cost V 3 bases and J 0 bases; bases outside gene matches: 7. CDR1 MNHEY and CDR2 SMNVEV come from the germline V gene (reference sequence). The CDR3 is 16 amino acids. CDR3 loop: CASSFSRGELNTEAFF. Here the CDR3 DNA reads TGTGCCAGCAGTTTTTCCAGGGGGGAATTGAACACTGAAGCTTTCTTT.

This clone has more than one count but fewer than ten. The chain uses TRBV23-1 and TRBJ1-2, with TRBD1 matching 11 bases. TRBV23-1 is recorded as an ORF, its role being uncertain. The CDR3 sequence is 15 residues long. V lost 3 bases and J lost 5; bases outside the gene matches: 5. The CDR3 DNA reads TGCGCCAGCAGTCATTACGGACAGGGGGCATATGGCTACACCTTC. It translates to CASSHYGQGAYGYTF.

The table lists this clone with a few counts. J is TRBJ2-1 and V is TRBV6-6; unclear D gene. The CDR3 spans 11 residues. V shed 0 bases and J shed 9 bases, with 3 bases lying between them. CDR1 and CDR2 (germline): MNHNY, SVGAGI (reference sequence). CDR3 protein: CASSYSSEQFF. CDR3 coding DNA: TGTGCCAGCAGTTACTCGAGTGAGCAGTTCTTC.

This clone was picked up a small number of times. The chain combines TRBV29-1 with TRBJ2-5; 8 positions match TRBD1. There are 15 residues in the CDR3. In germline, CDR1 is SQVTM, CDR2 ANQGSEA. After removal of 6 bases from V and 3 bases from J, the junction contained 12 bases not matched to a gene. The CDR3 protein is CSVQGGHRREETQYF. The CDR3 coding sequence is TGCAGCGTACAGGGGGGACACCGGAGGGAAGAGACCCAGTACTTC. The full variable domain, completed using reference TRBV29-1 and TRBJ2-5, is SAVISQKPSRDICQRGTSLTIQCQVDSQVTMMFWYRQQPGQSLTLIATANQGSEATYESGFVIDKFPISRPNLTFSTLTVSNMSPEDSSIYLCSVQGGHRREETQYFGPGTRLLVL.

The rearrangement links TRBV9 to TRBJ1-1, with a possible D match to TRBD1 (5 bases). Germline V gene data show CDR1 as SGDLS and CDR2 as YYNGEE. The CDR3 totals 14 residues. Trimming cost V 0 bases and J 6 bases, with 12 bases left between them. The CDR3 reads CASSVEGSGAEAFF. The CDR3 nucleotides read TGTGCCAGCAGCGTAGAGGGGAGTGGGGCTGAAGCTTTCTTT.

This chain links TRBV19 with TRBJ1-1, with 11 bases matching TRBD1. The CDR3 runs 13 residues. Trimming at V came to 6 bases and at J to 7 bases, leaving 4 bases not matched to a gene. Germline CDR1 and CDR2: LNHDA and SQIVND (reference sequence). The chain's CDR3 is CASRDRGQVEAFF. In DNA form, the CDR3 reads TGTGCCAGTAGGGACAGGGGGCAAGTTGAAGCTTTCTTT.

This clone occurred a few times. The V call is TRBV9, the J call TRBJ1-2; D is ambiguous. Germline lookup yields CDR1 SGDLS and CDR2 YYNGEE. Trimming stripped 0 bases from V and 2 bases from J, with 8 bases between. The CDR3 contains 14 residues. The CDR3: CASSVGGTNYGYTF. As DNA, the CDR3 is TGTGCCAGCAGCGTAGGGGGTACGAACTATGGCTACACCTTC.